This T cell receptor beta chain was captured in a study of CD8 T cells in ankylosing spondylitis. CDR3 length: 14 amino acids. Trimming at V came to 5 bases and at J to 1 base, leaving 4 bases not matched to a gene. This clonotype was recorded a few times. As yet, its antigen is unknown. Each CDR3 protein gets one entry after TCRdb re-called the 5' RACE reads with MiXCR. Of hundreds of thousands of distinct CDR3 sequences in the sample, 20% to 25% were seen once. Overall study findings and caveats: Significant enrichment of disease-linked clones was reported in matched ankylosing spondylitis synovial fluid. Within ankylosing spondylitis blood, a TCR beta motif made up of under 10 highly homologous variants appeared to be characteristic. Prior work had noted some motif variants in reactive arthritis blood and synovial fluid.

This TCR came from a male donor with ankylosing spondylitis or in good health (not recorded which). The chain employs TRBV12-3 or TRBV12-4 and TRBJ1-2; 7 nucleotides agree with TRBD1. Material: blood, either unsorted or a sorted T cell fraction (not recorded which). The CDR3 DNA reads TGTGCCAGCAGTATGGACAGGAGTAACTATGGCTACACCTTC. Its protein is CASSMDRSNYGYTF.